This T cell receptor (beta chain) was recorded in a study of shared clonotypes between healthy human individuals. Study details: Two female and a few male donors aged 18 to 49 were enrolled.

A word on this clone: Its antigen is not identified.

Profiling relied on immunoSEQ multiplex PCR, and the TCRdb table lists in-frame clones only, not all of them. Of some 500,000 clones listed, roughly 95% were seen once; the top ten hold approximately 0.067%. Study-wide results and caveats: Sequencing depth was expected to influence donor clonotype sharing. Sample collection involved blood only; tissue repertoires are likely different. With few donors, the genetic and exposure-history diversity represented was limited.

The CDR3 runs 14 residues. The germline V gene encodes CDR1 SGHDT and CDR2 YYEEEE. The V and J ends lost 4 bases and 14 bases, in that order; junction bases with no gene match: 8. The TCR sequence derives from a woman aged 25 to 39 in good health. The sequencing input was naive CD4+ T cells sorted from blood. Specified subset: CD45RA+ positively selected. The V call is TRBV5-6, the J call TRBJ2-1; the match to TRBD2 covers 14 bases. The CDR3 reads CASSLGTSGSFEFF. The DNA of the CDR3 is TGTGCCAGCAGCCTGGGGACTAGCGGGAGTTTTGAGTTCTTC.